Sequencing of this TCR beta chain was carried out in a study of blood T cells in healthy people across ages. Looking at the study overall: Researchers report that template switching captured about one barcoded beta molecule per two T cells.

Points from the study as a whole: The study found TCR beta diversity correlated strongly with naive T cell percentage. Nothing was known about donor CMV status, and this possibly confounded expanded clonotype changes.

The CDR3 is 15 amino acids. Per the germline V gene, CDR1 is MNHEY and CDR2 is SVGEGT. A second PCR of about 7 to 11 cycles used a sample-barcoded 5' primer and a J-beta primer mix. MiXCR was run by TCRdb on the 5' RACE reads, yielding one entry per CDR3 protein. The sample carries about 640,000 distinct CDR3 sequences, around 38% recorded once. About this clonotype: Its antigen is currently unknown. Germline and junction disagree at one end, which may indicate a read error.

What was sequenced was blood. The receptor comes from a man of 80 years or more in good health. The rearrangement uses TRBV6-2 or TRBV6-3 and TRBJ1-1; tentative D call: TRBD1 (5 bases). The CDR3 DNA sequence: TGTGCCAGCAGTCTGGGGCCTCCGGTTGGCACTGTAGCTTTCTTT. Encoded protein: CASSLGPPVGTVAFF.